This entry concerns a single T cell receptor (beta chain). The data derive from a study of blood T cell repertoires in COVID-19. Study-wide background: Researchers got acute and convalescent COVID-19 samples from the United States, Italy and Spain.

Trimming took off 5 bases at V and 5 bases at J, with 10 bases between the two ends. The CDR3 is 13 amino acids. Germline CDR1 and CDR2: MNHEY and SVGAGI. In the source study's methods: Amplification with reference gene primers provided the estimates of nucleated cell counts. Sequencing was performed with immunoSEQ multiplex PCR; in TCRdb, only in-frame clones are kept and a portion is missing. V and J calls and clone size are given by that table; D and trimming were obtained from the DNA. The sample lists 150,000 to 200,000 clones, 75% to 90% occurring once. The sequencing input was peripheral blood. This sequence was found in a man between 65 and 85 years old with active or convalescent COVID-19. V is TRBV6-5 and J is TRBJ1-5; D possibly corresponds to TRBD1 (6 bases). CDR3 coding DNA: TGTGCCAGCAGTCACAGGGAAGATCAGCCCCAGCATTTT. Protein product: CASSHREDQPQHF.